Reported below is one T cell receptor beta chain. Its antigen is unknown. Libraries were prepared by immunoSEQ multiplex PCR; TCRdb keeps only in-frame clonotypes and omits some of them. The sample carries about 350,000 clones, approximately 90% recorded once. The sample originates from a study of Ad26.COV2.S vaccination and SARS-CoV-2 variants. Notes on the study in general: Spike-specific TCR breadth was greater after Ad26.COV2.S than placebo. Total T cell responses were possibly underestimated by TCR breadth and depth analyses. Comparable non-spike TCR breadth was observed in vaccine and placebo recipients. A substantial breadth of spike-specific CD8+ and CD4+ T cell responses after vaccination has been reported.

Here the sequenced sample was peripheral blood, taken after recovery from COVID-19. The origin of this receptor is a human donor who had recovered from COVID-19.

CDR3 in amino acids: CASSSSPNPHSPLHF. The CDR3 DNA reads TGTGCCAGCAGCTCCTCCCCAAATCCTCATTCACCCCTCCACTTT. The J gene is TRBJ1-6, the V gene TRBV3-1 (or the pseudogene TRBV3-2); D is unresolved. Trimming stripped 5 bases from V and 8 bases from J, with 16 bases between. Per germline, CDR1 LGHDT and CDR2 YNNKEL (reference sequence). The CDR3 length is 15 residues.